The rows below give T cell receptor beta chains drawn from one sample of a study of blood T cell repertoires in COVID-19. Measured with immunoSEQ multiplex PCR; TCRdb has only the in-frame clones, and not every one. The sample lists about 190,000 clones; roughly 81% were seen once. The sequencing sample was made of peripheral blood. The receptors shown here come from a woman between 70 and 85 years old with active or convalescent COVID-19. The CDR3 runs from the conserved cysteine through the conserved F or W. D genes are given only for firm matches. Rows give clone size only sometimes, using once, few, many, or a class for an expanded clone.

15	TRBV4-1	-	TRBJ1-4	-	TGCGCCAGCAGCCAGGGGGGAGACTCTAATGAAAAACTGTTTTTT	CASSQGGDSNEKLFF
16	TRBV6-1	TRBD2	TRBJ2-7	-	TGTGCCAGCAGTGAAGGTGTGTGGCGGGGGAGCTACGAGCAGTACTTC	CASSEGVWRGSYEQYF
18	TRBV7-6	-	TRBJ2-3	once	TGTGCCAGCAGCTTAGTAGCAGGGCTAAAGTGGAGCACAGATACGCAGTATTTT	CASSLVAGLKWSTDTQYF
14	TRBV6-5	TRBD1	TRBJ1-2	-	TGTGCCAGCAGTTCATCGACAGGGGGAGATGGCTACACCTTC	CASSSSTGGDGYTF
17	TRBV15	-	TRBJ2-2	-	TGTGCCACCAGCAGAGATCAGGCAGCACTCGGAACCGGGGAGCTGTTTTTT	CATSRDQAALGTGELFF
15	TRBV15	-	TRBJ2-3	-	TGTGCCACCAGCAGAGGGGGTTTTGACAGAGATACGCAGTATTTT	CATSRGGFDRDTQYF
13	TRBV5-1	TRBD1	TRBJ1-2	-	TGCGCCAGCAGCCTGACAGGGGACTATGGCTACACCTTC	CASSLTGDYGYTF
16	TRBV15	TRBD2	TRBJ2-1	-	TGTGCCACCAGCAGACGACTAGCGGGAGGTTGGAATGAGCAGTTCTTC	CATSRRLAGGWNEQFF
16	TRBV24-1	TRBD1	TRBJ2-7	-	TGTGCCACCAGTGATCGGACAGGGCCGAATCCTTACGAGCAGTACTTC	CATSDRTGPNPYEQYF
15	TRBV5-4	TRBD2	TRBJ2-1	-	TGTGCCAGCAGCTCAGGACTAGCCTCCTACAATGAGCAGTTCTTC	CASSSGLASYNEQFF
15	TRBV28	TRBD1	TRBJ1-6	-	TGTGCCAGCAGTTCGACAGGGGGTTATAATTCACCCCTCCACTTT	CASSSTGGYNSPLHF
18	TRBV9	TRBD2	TRBJ2-7	-	TGTGCCAGCAGTAAAGGTCCGTCTAGCGGGAGCGTCTCCTACGAGCAGTACTTC	CASSKGPSSGSVSYEQYF
19	TRBV3-1/TRBV3-2	TRBD1	TRBJ2-2	-	TGTGCCAGCAGCCAAGTTATACGGGACAGGGGCTCGAACACCGGGGAGCTGTTTTTT	CASSQVIRDRGSNTGELFF
15	TRBV23-1	TRBD1	TRBJ2-7	-	TGCGCCAGCAGTCAATCGAGGGACAGGAGCCACGAGCAGTACTTC	CASSQSRDRSHEQYF
16	TRBV9	-	TRBJ1-1	-	TGTGCCAGCAGCGTAGGGTATCGGGACGGAGGGACTGAAGCTTTCTTT	CASSVGYRDGGTEAFF
16	TRBV24-1	TRBD2	TRBJ2-5	-	TGTGCCACCAGTCGAGGAACTAGCGGAACGCAAGAGACCCAGTACTTC	CATSRGTSGTQETQYF
15	TRBV10-1	TRBD1	TRBJ2-2	-	TGCGCCAGCAGTGCCGGGACAGGGGGCACCGGGGAGCTGTTTTTT	CASSAGTGGTGELFF
12	TRBV29-1	-	TRBJ1-1	-	TGCAGCGTCGGACAGATGAACACTGAAGCTTTCTTT	CSVGQMNTEAFF
15	TRBV6-5	TRBD1	TRBJ2-7	-	TGTGCCAGCAGCGCAGGCCGGACAGGGGGAGATGAGCAGTACTTC	CASSAGRTGGDEQYF
14	TRBV6-5	-	TRBJ2-2	few	TGTGCCAGTGAACAGGTGCCTCAAACCGGGGAGCTGTTTTTT	CASEQVPQTGELFF
15	TRBV6-5	-	TRBJ2-7	-	TGTGCCAGCAGTTACTCTGGGGGGAGCCAGTACGAGCAGTACTTC	CASSYSGGSQYEQYF
16	TRBV19	-	TRBJ1-2	-	TGTGCCAGTAGTATCGGCAAGGTCGCCGCGGTCTATGGCTACACCTTC	CASSIGKVAAVYGYTF
12	TRBV5-1	TRBD1	TRBJ2-7	once	TGCGCCAGCACCGGGACAGGCTACGAGCAGTACTTC	CASTGTGYEQYF
17	TRBV6-2/TRBV6-3	-	TRBJ1-5	many	TGTGCCAGCAGTTACCATGCTTGGGGGGAGAGAAATCAGCCCCAGCATTTT	CASSYHAWGERNQPQHF
15	TRBV28	TRBD1	TRBJ1-6	-	TGTGCCAGCAGTGGAGGACAGGGGGCGAATTCACCCCTCCACTTT	CASSGGQGANSPLHF
13	TRBV28	TRBD1	TRBJ1-1	many	TGTGCCAGCAGTTTTACAGGGGTGCCTGAAGCTTTCTTT	CASSFTGVPEAFF
14	TRBV7-9	-	TRBJ2-7	-	TGTGCCAGCAGCTCCCTCAGGAATCTCTACGAGCAGTACTTC	CASSSLRNLYEQYF
15	TRBV18	-	TRBJ1-4	-	TGTGCCAGCTCACCACGATGGGGCCGTAATGAAAAACTGTTTTTT	CASSPRWGRNEKLFF
18	TRBV15	TRBD1	TRBJ2-3	-	TGTGCCACCAGCAGGAAGCCCAGGGGGTCGGTTAGCACAGATACGCAGTATTTT	CATSRKPRGSVSTDTQYF
16	TRBV20-1	TRBD2	TRBJ2-3	-	TGCAGTGCTAGTACTAGCGGGGACCCTAGCACAGATACGCAGTATTTT	CSASTSGDPSTDTQYF
15	TRBV6-5	TRBD1	TRBJ1-2	-	TGTGCCAGCAGTACGCGACAGGGGGCTAACTATGGCTACACCTTC	CASSTRQGANYGYTF
14	TRBV19	TRBD1	TRBJ2-7	once	TGTGCCAGTAGTATGACAGGGGGCCCCTACGAGCAGTACTTC	CASSMTGGPYEQYF
15	TRBV9	TRBD1	TRBJ2-7	-	TGTGCCAGCAGCGTAGCATTGGGACAGGGATACGAGCAGTACTTC	CASSVALGQGYEQYF
18	TRBV4-1	-	TRBJ2-3	-	TGCGCCAGCAGCCAAGGGGACCCGGGACTCCCCAGCACAGATACGCAGTATTTT	CASSQGDPGLPSTDTQYF
14	TRBV27	-	TRBJ1-1	-	TGTGCCAGCAGTGTACAGGGTGGGAACACTGAAGCTTTCTTT	CASSVQGGNTEAFF
14	TRBV5-1	TRBD2	TRBJ2-7	few	TGCGCCAGCAGCTTAGCGGGAGGGACACACGAGCAGTACTTC	CASSLAGGTHEQYF
15	TRBV3-1/TRBV3-2	TRBD1	TRBJ1-5	-	TGTGCCAGCAGCCAGGGGACAGGGAGCAATCAGCCCCAGCATTTT	CASSQGTGSNQPQHF
15	TRBV27	TRBD2	TRBJ2-5	-	TGTGCCAGCAGAATGGGACTAGCGGGAGTTGAGACCCAGTACTTC	CASRMGLAGVETQYF
14	TRBV6-5	-	TRBJ2-1	-	TGTGCCAGCGGTAAGGGGAACTCCTACAATGAGCAGTTCTTC	CASGKGNSYNEQFF
17	TRBV28	TRBD1	TRBJ2-6	few	TGTGCCAGCAGGGGGCAGGACAGGCTCTCTGGGGCCAACGTCCTGACTTTC	CASRGQDRLSGANVLTF
17	TRBV2	-	TRBJ2-6	few	TGTGCCAGCAGTCCTTCTGACAGGAGCTCTGGGGCCAACGTCCTGACTTTC	CASSPSDRSSGANVLTF
15	TRBV4-1	-	TRBJ2-3	-	TGCGCCAGCAGCCAAGATAGCCTTTCAGCAGATACGCAGTATTTT	CASSQDSLSADTQYF
16	TRBV5-8	-	TRBJ1-1	-	TGTGCCAGCAGCTTGGCCGTGGGGGCGGGGGGCACTGAAGCTTTCTTT	CASSLAVGAGGTEAFF
12	TRBV12-3/TRBV12-4	-	TRBJ2-2	-	TGTGCCAGCACTCCTGACACCGGGGAGCTGTTTTTT	CASTPDTGELFF
15	TRBV9	-	TRBJ2-1	-	TGTGCCAGCAGCGGACCGGGTTCGTCCTACAATGAGCAGTTCTTC	CASSGPGSSYNEQFF
11	TRBV7-9	-	TRBJ2-5	-	TGTGCCAGCAGCTCAGGAGAGACCCAGTACTTC	CASSSGETQYF
16	TRBV29-1	TRBD1	TRBJ2-1	once	TGCAGCGTTGTGGGGGCTTGGGGGGACAGGTACAATGAGCAGTTCTTC	CSVVGAWGDRYNEQFF
15	TRBV28	TRBD1	TRBJ1-2	-	TGTGCCAGCAGAAACCATGGGACAGGGAACTATGGCTACACCTTC	CASRNHGTGNYGYTF
13	TRBV19	-	TRBJ2-7	-	TGTGCCAGTAGCCCCCTCGGGACATCCGAGCAGTACTTC	CASSPLGTSEQYF
14	TRBV10-1	TRBD1	TRBJ2-7	-	TGCGCCAGCAGTGGGGACAGGCTCGCCTACGAGCAGTACTTC	CASSGDRLAYEQYF
15	TRBV6-2/TRBV6-3	-	TRBJ2-1	-	TGTGCCAGCAGTTACGGGGTAGTAGAGGGCAATGAGCAGTTCTTC	CASSYGVVEGNEQFF
13	TRBV12-3/TRBV12-4	TRBD1	TRBJ1-2	-	TGTGCCAGCAGTCCCGACAGGGCCTATGGCTACACCTTC	CASSPDRAYGYTF
16	TRBV10-3	TRBD2	TRBJ2-5	once	TGTGCCATCAGGGCCGACTGGGCGGGAGCGAAAGAGACCCAGTACTTC	CAIRADWAGAKETQYF
19	TRBV7-9	TRBD1	TRBJ1-2	-	TGTGCCAGCAGCCCTCCGCCCGGGCCGGGGACAGGTTCCAACTATGGCTACACCTTC	CASSPPPGPGTGSNYGYTF
17	TRBV5-4	-	TRBJ2-6	-	-	CASSLRFGDSGANVLTF
14	TRBV19	TRBD1	TRBJ2-5	-	TGTGCCAGTAGTATTGTGGCAGGGGGAGAGACCCAGTACTTC	CASSIVAGGETQYF
15	TRBV28	-	TRBJ1-2	-	TGTGCCAGCAGCCGCCCTGGGGGCGCAGTCTATGGCTACACCTTC	CASSRPGGAVYGYTF